Reported below is one TCR beta chain. Its antigen remains unidentified. CDR1 is LGHDT, CDR2 YNNKEL, per germline (reference sequence). Trimming shortened V by 2 bases and J by 6 bases, and 8 bases separated the two germline ends. The CDR3 covers 12 residues. RNA, at about 0.5 to 1 ug, was reverse transcribed with random hexamers. Amplification of TCR beta CDR3 by immunoSEQ multiplex PCR spanned 54 Vbeta and 13 Jbeta. One entry per CDR3 protein results from TCRdb running MiXCR on the immunoSEQ multiplex PCR reads. The data contain approximately 120,000 distinct CDR3 sequences, more than 90% of them singletons. This entry is derived from a study of CD8 T cells in Susac syndrome. The study, taken as a whole, reports: The study acknowledged a relatively small number of individuals in its TCR sequencing and HLA analysis.

Sequencing targeted TCR beta in T cells from blood (CD8+ and CD4+). Negative magnetic isolation gave CD8+ and CD4+ cells; FACS enriched CD8+ TEMRA. Sequencing used CD4+ T cells from PBMCs. This receptor was taken from a human donor in good health. The rearrangement uses TRBV3-1 and TRBJ2-7; no definite D call. The CDR3 protein is CASSQLSAEQYF. The DNA for the CDR3 is TGTGCCAGCAGCCAACTGTCCGCCGAGCAGTACTTC.